These 24 T cell receptor beta chains share one sample of origin, sequenced in a study of regulatory T cells in long-lasting Graves disease. Arm-PCR of CDR3 regions and iRepertoire HTBI primers were the basis on which TCR beta libraries were built. TCRdb passed the multiplex PCR reads through MiXCR, listing each CDR3 protein once. This sample has about 620,000 distinct CDR3 sequences, with around 17% found just once. Time point in this sample: newly diagnosed GD, antithyroid drugs for less than 3 months. RNA extracted from PBMCs served as the sequencing template. This same sample was also taken into another study, of T cells in Graves' hyperthyroidism and ophthalmopathy.

The sequenced sample was peripheral blood mononuclear cells (PBMCs), obtained at new diagnosis, from a patient treated with antithyroid drugs. These receptors all come from a woman in her thirties with Graves disease.

Comment on this clonotype: A clone one base away is much larger, so this may be a read error. This chain joins TRBV20-1 and TRBJ1-5; tentatively, D is TRBD1 (5 bases). The CDR3 consists of 13 residues. The germline CDR1 and CDR2 sequences are DFQATT and SNEGSKA (reference sequence). V was pared by 3 bases and J by 9 bases, with 15 bases between. The CDR3 coding sequence is TGCAGTGCTAGTTTGTCCGGGGGAGCGCCCCAGCATTTT. This translates into CSASLSGGAPQHF.

Many counts were recorded for this clonotype. The V gene is TRBV28, the J gene TRBJ1-2; weak D call: TRBD1 (6 bases). Germline V gives CDR1 MDHEN, CDR2 SYDVKM. CDR3 length equals 14 residues. Trimming took off 6 bases at V and 8 bases at J, with 19 bases between the two ends. The CDR3 sequence is CASRTGSIARGYTF. The CDR3 nucleotides read TGTGCCAGCAGGACAGGATCGATAGCGCGCGGCTACACCTTC.

This clonotype showed up many times. The rearrangement uses TRBV5-1 and TRBJ2-1, with unresolved D. V lost 2 bases and J 8 bases, leaving 11 bases between the germline ends. The CDR3 is 13 residues long. CDR1 is SGHRS, CDR2 YFSETQ, per germline. CDR3 bases: TGCGCCAGCAGCTTCGTGAGGATCGATGAGCAGTTCTTC. Its translation: CASSFVRIDEQFF.

This sequence joins TRBV15 and TRBJ1-3; D is uncertain. This CDR3 is 14 amino acids long. Deletions cut 4 bases from V and 4 bases from J, with 11 bases between. Germline values: CDR1 LNHNV, CDR2 YYDKDF (reference sequence). CDR3 nucleotide sequence: TGTGCCACCAGCACCATACTCGGGGGAAACACCATATATTTT. Translating gives CATSTILGGNTIYF. The full variable domain, rest sourced from reference TRBV15 and TRBJ1-3, is DAMVIQNPRYQVTQFGKPVTLSCSQTLNHNVMYWYQQKSSQAPKLLFHYYDKDFNNEADTPDNFQSRRPNTSFCFLDIRSPGLGDTAMYLCATSTILGGNTIYFGEGSWLTVV.

The chain combines TRBV4-1 with TRBJ2-2, with a weak D call TRBD2 (7 bases). Germline CDR1 is MGHRA and CDR2 is YSYEKL. V was pared by 0 bases and J by 6 bases, with 14 bases between. CDR3 length: 16 residues. Written as DNA, the CDR3 is TGCGCCAGCAGCCAAGATGGTACAGGGAGGGCCGGGGAGCTGTTTTTT. Translating it yields CASSQDGTGRAGELFF.

This clonotype occurred a few times. The chain carries TRBV5-1 and TRBJ2-3; TRBD2 aligns across 8 bases. After removal of 6 bases from V and 1 base from J, the junction contained 4 bases not matched to a gene. This CDR3 spans 14 amino acids. CDR1 and CDR2 from the germline V gene are SGHRS and YFSETQ. The CDR3: CASNRREGTDTQYF. The CDR3 DNA reads as TGCGCCAGCAATCGGCGGGAGGGCACAGATACGCAGTATTTT.

This clonotype was counted only a few times. The J gene is TRBJ1-6, the V gene TRBV6-1; TRBD1 matches 8 bases. V lost 10 bases and J lost 10; bases outside the gene matches: 9. CDR3 size: 13 residues. Germline V gives CDR1 MNHNS, CDR2 SASEGT. The CDR3 is CATGQGSVSPLHF. The DNA of the CDR3 is TGTGCCACCGGACAGGGTTCGGTCTCACCCCTCCACTTT.

Only a few counts were recorded for this clonotype. The chain joins TRBV11-2 to TRBJ1-3; 7 bases agree with TRBD1. This CDR3 has 16 residues. V gave up 5 bases and J gave up 4 bases; unmatched junction bases: 11. Per germline, CDR1 SGHAT and CDR2 FQNNGV. The CDR3 loop is CASSGLTGRPGNTIYF. The DNA for the CDR3 is TGTGCCAGCAGCGGACTGACAGGGCGCCCAGGAAACACCATATATTTT.

This clonotype was seen at least ten times. This rearrangement joins TRBV27 to TRBJ2-1; 8 nucleotides align to TRBD1. With V trimmed by 5 bases and J by 8 bases, 11 bases remained unmatched. The germline V gene has CDR1 MNHEY and CDR2 SMNVEV (reference sequence). The CDR3 extends over 15 amino acids. This CDR3 is CASSRPGQVKDEQFF. The DNA of the CDR3 is TGTGCCAGCAGTCGACCGGGACAGGTAAAGGATGAGCAGTTCTTC.

This chain links TRBV7-3 with TRBJ2-1; 7 bases fit TRBD1. After removal of 4 bases from V and 8 bases from J, the junction contained 11 bases not matched to a gene. The CDR3 consists of 15 residues. Germline V gives CDR1 SGHTA, CDR2 FQGTGA. The CDR3 loop is CASSSTGVSGDEQFF. The CDR3 region has the DNA TGTGCCAGCAGCTCTACAGGGGTTAGTGGCGATGAGCAGTTCTTC. The variable domain in full, with the rest retrieved from reference TRBV7-3 and TRBJ2-1, is GAGVSQTPSNKVTEKGKYVELRCDPISGHTALYWYRQSLGQGPEFLIYFQGTGAADDSGLPNDRFFAVRPEGSVSTLKIQRTERGDSAVYLCASSSTGVSGDEQFFGPGTRLTVL.

This clonotype was seen at least ten times. V and J are TRBV29-1 and TRBJ2-1; D remains unclear. CDR1 is SQVTM and CDR2 is ANQGSEA in the germline V gene. Trimming shortened V by 3 bases and J by 4 bases, and 4 bases separated the two germline ends. The CDR3 contains 11 residues. CDR3 residues: CSVDGYNEQFF. CDR3 sequence (DNA): TGCAGCGTTGACGGGTACAATGAGCAGTTCTTC.

This clonotype was observed a few times. The chain joins TRBV15 to TRBJ2-7, with TRBD1 matching over 8 bases. The CDR3 sequence is 17 residues long. The germline V gene encodes CDR1 LNHNV and CDR2 YYDKDF (reference sequence). Trimming took 0 bases from V and 4 from J; bases not matched to a gene: 11. CDR3 residues: CATSREFPSTGGYEQYF. The CDR3 DNA reads as TGTGCCACCAGCAGAGAATTTCCGAGTACAGGGGGTTACGAGCAGTACTTC.

This clonotype was observed at least ten times. The chain is built from TRBV6-1 and TRBJ1-5; D possibly corresponds to TRBD1 (6 bases). The CDR3 spans 13 residues. Germline assignment: CDR1 MNHNS and CDR2 SASEGT. V was trimmed by 6 bases and J by 6 bases, leaving 12 bases between them. Here the CDR3 DNA reads TGTGCCAGCAGCTCCGACAGGCGTCAGCCCCAGCATTTT. Protein sequence: CASSSDRRQPQHF.

This clonotype has a count of ten or more. V and J are TRBV7-8 and TRBJ1-5; D gene ambiguous. In germline, CDR1 is SGHVS, CDR2 FQNEAQ. The CDR3 covers 13 residues. V lost 8 bases to trimming and J lost 7 bases, with 15 bases between them. The CDR3 DNA reads TGTGCCAGCGGTCCCGGACGGTGGCAGCCCCAGCATTTT. It is translated as CASGPGRWQPQHF.

As to this clonotype: The conserved closing phenylalanine or tryptophan is absent in this CDR3, likely reflecting a read error. The chain couples TRBV18 to TRBJ1-5, with D possibly TRBD1 on 5 matching bases. Germline loops: CDR1 KGHSH, CDR2 LQKENI. CDR3 length: 13 residues. V gave up 6 bases and J gave up 7 bases, with 13 bases separating them. The CDR3 DNA reads as TGTGCCAGCTCGCTAGGGGTCAGGCAGCCCCAGCATCTT. As protein: CASSLGVRQPQHL.

This clonotype has at least ten counts. This rearrangement joins TRBV13 to TRBJ2-7; D gene unclear. CDR3 length: 13 residues. CDR1 PRHDT and CDR2 FYEKMQ come from the germline V gene (reference sequence). V lost 3 bases, J lost 6 bases, and 12 bases lay in between. The CDR3 here is CASSFASGREQYF. CDR3 sequence (DNA): TGTGCCAGCAGCTTCGCGTCCGGCCGCGAGCAGTACTTC.

This clonotype was recorded a few times. The chain uses TRBV5-6 and TRBJ1-2; 7 nucleotides line up with TRBD1. V dropped 5 bases and J dropped 3; count of bases not matched to a gene: 7. The CDR3 runs 14 residues. From germline, CDR1 is SGHDT and CDR2 YYEEEE. CDR3 residues: CASSLTGNYYGYTF. The DNA of the CDR3 is TGTGCCAGCAGTTTGACAGGGAACTACTATGGCTACACCTTC.

Only a few counts were recorded for this clonotype. V gene TRBV28 combines with J gene TRBJ2-7, with 7 bases aligning to TRBD1. This CDR3 is 16 amino acids long. Looked up from germline, CDR1 is MDHEN and CDR2 is SYDVKM. V trimming: 5 bases; J trimming: 1 base; junction bases outside the gene matches: 11. The DNA of the CDR3 is TGTGCCAGCAGTCTTACAGGGGCCTCGGTGTCCTACGAGCAGTACTTC. It specifies CASSLTGASVSYEQYF.

This clonotype was found many times. The CDR3 protein is CASSGAGTGDSPLHF. The CDR3 DNA follows: TGTGCCAGCAGCGGCGCCGGGACAGGGGACTCACCCCTCCACTTT. The chain joins TRBV28 to TRBJ1-6; 10 positions agree with TRBD1. CDR1 is MDHEN, CDR2 SYDVKM, per germline. Trimming at V came to 6 bases and at J to 10 bases, leaving 9 bases not matched to a gene. This CDR3 is 15 amino acids long.

The table lists this clonotype with many counts. The V gene is TRBV28, the J gene TRBJ2-3; 11 nucleotides agree with TRBD2. From germline, CDR1 is MDHEN and CDR2 SYDVKM. CDR3 length equals 17 residues. Germline trimming cut 5 bases from V and 4 bases from J; bases unmatched to any gene: 11. This CDR3 is CASSATSGRGVADTQYF. CDR3 bases: TGTGCCAGCAGTGCCACTAGCGGGAGAGGGGTTGCAGATACGCAGTATTTT.

This clonotype has a count of ten or more. The genes are TRBV9 and TRBJ1-1; D call uncertain. Germline loops: CDR1 SGDLS, CDR2 YYNGEE. V lost 0 bases and J 1 base, leaving 10 bases between the germline ends. The CDR3 is made up of 15 amino acids. Here the CDR3 DNA reads TGTGCCAGCAGCGTAGACGGGCAGACGAACACTGAAGCTTTCTTT. Protein: CASSVDGQTNTEAFF.

Concerning this clonotype: At one boundary the junction diverges from the germline segment, which might be a read error. V and J are TRBV6-4 and TRBJ1-1, with D possibly being TRBD1 (6 bases). Germline CDR1 and CDR2: MRHNA and SNTAGT. The CDR3 is 14 amino acids. This CDR3 is CASRMDSLNAEASF. DNA of the CDR3: TGTGCCAGCAGGATGGACAGCCTTAACGCTGAAGCTTCCTTT.

This clonotype was seen ten or more times. The chain is built from TRBV7-3 and TRBJ2-3; 7 bases line up with TRBD2. Germline assignment: CDR1 SGHTA and CDR2 FQGTGA. The CDR3 loop spans 17 amino acids. V was clipped by 0 bases and J by 5 bases; unmatched bases: 11. In DNA form, the CDR3 reads TGTGCCAGCAGCTTAACGGCGGAGCGGGACCGGAGAGATACGCAGTATTTT. Protein product: CASSLTAERDRRDTQYF.

There are many counts of this clonotype. The chain is built from TRBV6-5 and TRBJ2-7; 11 bases align to TRBD1. The CDR3 covers 17 residues. Germline CDR1 and CDR2: MNHEY and SVGAGI. V dropped 0 bases and J dropped 3; count of bases not matched to a gene: 7. The CDR3 bases are TGTGCCAGCAGTTACTCGACCCCGGGACAGGGGGGCTACGAGCAGTACTTC. It is translated as CASSYSTPGQGGYEQYF.